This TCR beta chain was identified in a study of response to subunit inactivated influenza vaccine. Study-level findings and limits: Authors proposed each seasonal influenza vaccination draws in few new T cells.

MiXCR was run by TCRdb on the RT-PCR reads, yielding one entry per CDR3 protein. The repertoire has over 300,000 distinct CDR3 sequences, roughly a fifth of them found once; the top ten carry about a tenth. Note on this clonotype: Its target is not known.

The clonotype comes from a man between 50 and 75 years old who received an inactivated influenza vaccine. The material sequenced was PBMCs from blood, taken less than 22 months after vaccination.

CDR3 amino acids: CASSLNRGRANTEAFF. The CDR3 bases are TGTGCCAGCTCACTTAACAGGGGGCGGGCGAACACTGAAGCTTTCTTT. V is TRBV18 and J is TRBJ1-1, with TRBD1 matching 9 bases. Germline CDR1 and CDR2: KGHSH and LQKENI. This CDR3 is built from 16 residues. The trim removed 4 bases at V and 1 base at J, leaving 7 bases unmatched. Full variable domain (outside the CDR3, taken from reference TRBV18 and TRBJ1-1): NAGVMQNPRHLVRRRGQEARLRCSPMKGHSHVYWYRQLPEEGLKFMVYLQKENIIDESGMPKERFSAEFPKEGPSILRIQQVVRGDSAAYFCASSLNRGRANTEAFFGQGTRLTVV.